The rows below give T cell receptor beta chains drawn from one sample of a study of blood T cells in healthy people across ages. Using its own MiXCR run on the 5' RACE reads, TCRdb lists one record per CDR3 protein. The sample has 1.5 million to 2 million distinct CDR3 sequences, roughly 49% seen once; the top ten hold 2% to 2.5%. Sequences were obtained from blood. These receptors were taken from a woman between 40 and 50 years old in good health. Each CDR3 is given with its conserved first and last residue. Fields, in order: D gene, J gene, clone size, V gene, CDR3 DNA, CDR3 protein. A D gene is named only where the DNA matches it firmly. Some rows mark clone size as missing; the rest say once, few, many or name a class of expanded clone.

>TRBD1|TRBJ2-5|few|TRBV14
TGTGCCAGCAGCCAAGAGGGGACAGGGGTCCAAGAGACCCAGTACTTC
CASSQEGTGVQETQYF
>-|TRBJ1-2|-|TRBV9
TGTGCCAGCAGCGTAGCTCCGGGACCGCCTAACTATGGCTACACCTTC
CASSVAPGPPNYGYTF
>TRBD1|TRBJ2-1|-|TRBV20-1
TGCAGTGCTAGAGATCGGGACAGGGGTCGTCATGAGCAGTTCTTC
CSARDRDRGRHEQFF
>TRBD2|TRBJ2-4|-|TRBV20-1
TGCAGTGCTCATGGACTAGCGGGAGCCAAAAACATTCAGTACTTC
CSAHGLAGAKNIQYF
>-|TRBJ2-7|-|TRBV12-3/TRBV12-4
TGTGCCAGCAGCCCCTTCAGGGGTACCTACGAGCAGTACTTC
CASSPFRGTYEQYF
>-|TRBJ2-7|-|TRBV28
TGTGCCAGCAGTCCCGCCGGGCTAGCAGGCTCCTACGAGCAGTACTTC
CASSPAGLAGSYEQYF
>TRBD1|TRBJ2-3|few|TRBV7-2
TGTGCCAGCAGCTTACAGACAGGGGTCACAGATACGCAGTATTTT
CASSLQTGVTDTQYF
>TRBD2|TRBJ2-5|-|TRBV5-6
TGTGCCAGCAGCTTGGTCACTAGCGGGGGGACGACCCAGTACTTC
CASSLVTSGGTTQYF
>-|TRBJ2-4|-|TRBV4-3
TGCGCCAGCAGCCAGTACACACTTGGGGGGCCCCTAGCCAAAAACATTCAGTACTTC
CASSQYTLGGPLAKNIQYF
>-|TRBJ2-7|-|TRBV13
TGTGCCAGCAGCTTATACAGGGTCGGGGGCGAGCAGTACTTC
CASSLYRVGGEQYF
>TRBD1|TRBJ1-2|once|TRBV29-1
TGCAGCGTTGATGATTCCCGGACAGGGCAATTTAACTATGGCTACACCTTC
CSVDDSRTGQFNYGYTF
>TRBD1|TRBJ2-7|few|TRBV7-9
TGTGCCAGCAGCTTAGCCCTCAGGGACAGAGCCTACGAGCAGTACTTC
CASSLALRDRAYEQYF
>-|TRBJ1-4|-|TRBV2
TGTGCCAGCAGTTACTACAGGGATGAAAAACTGTTTTTT
CASSYYRDEKLFF
>TRBD2|TRBJ2-1|-|TRBV27
TGTGCCAGCAGTCTTCCTAGCGGGCATTACAATGAGCAGTTCTTC
CASSLPSGHYNEQFF
>-|TRBJ1-2|-|TRBV6-6
TGTGCCAGCTGTCATAGGGCGGGGAGGGATGGCTACACCTTC
CASCHRAGRDGYTF
>-|TRBJ2-5|-|TRBV10-2
TGCGCCAGCAGTGCCGTCGGGGCTAAGACCCAGTACTTC
CASSAVGAKTQYF
>TRBD1|TRBJ1-4|-|TRBV12-3/TRBV12-4
TGTGCCAGCAGTTCACACCCAACCGGGACAGGGGTGAATGAAAAACTGTTTTTT
CASSSHPTGTGVNEKLFF
>TRBD1|TRBJ2-6|few|TRBV6-2/TRBV6-3
TGTGCCAGCAGTCGCAGGGGGCAAGAATCTGGGGCCAACGTCCTGACTTTC
CASSRRGQESGANVLTF
>-|TRBJ2-3|few|TRBV7-9
TGTGCCAGCAGCCCCGGGACCCAAGGGACAGATACGCAGTATTTT
CASSPGTQGTDTQYF
>-|TRBJ2-1|-|TRBV13
TGTGCCAGCAGCTTAGGTTCAGGGTCGAGGTACAATGAGCAGTTCTTC
CASSLGSGSRYNEQFF
>-|TRBJ2-5|-|TRBV6-5
TGTGCCAGCAAAGAGGTGGGGCAGGAAGAGACCCAGTACTTC
CASKEVGQEETQYF
>TRBD1|TRBJ2-7|once|TRBV28
TGTGCCAGCAGTTCCTCAACAGGGGGGAAGGGCGAGCAGTACTTC
CASSSSTGGKGEQYF
>TRBD2|TRBJ2-1|-|TRBV12-3/TRBV12-4
TGTGCCAGCACCCCAGAGGGACTAGCGAGCAATGAGCAGTTCTTC
CASTPEGLASNEQFF
>-|TRBJ2-3|few|TRBV27
TGTGCCAGCAGTTTGTTATGGCCCACAGATACGCAGTATTTT
CASSLLWPTDTQYF
>TRBD1|TRBJ2-1|few|TRBV7-9
TGTGCCAGCAGCTTAACCAGGGGGAATAATGAGCAGTTCTTC
CASSLTRGNNEQFF
>-|TRBJ1-5|-|TRBV15
TGTGCCACCAGCAGAGATCCGGGGGGCCCTCTCATCAATCAGCCCCAGCATTTT
CATSRDPGGPLINQPQHF
>-|TRBJ2-1|-|TRBV27
TGTGCCAGCAGTTTTGAGCAGGGAAACAGCGAGCAGTTCTTC
CASSFEQGNSEQFF
>TRBD2|TRBJ2-5|-|TRBV9
TGTGCCAGCAGCGTCACTATGGCGGGGGGAGAGACCCAGTACTTC
CASSVTMAGGETQYF
>-|TRBJ1-2|-|TRBV2
TGTGCCACACTACAGGGAGCGGACGGCTACACCTTC
CATLQGADGYTF
>TRBD1|TRBJ1-2|-|TRBV5-4
TGTGCCAGCAGCTTAACGGACAGGGCATCTGGCTACACCTTC
CASSLTDRASGYTF
>TRBD1|TRBJ1-6|few|TRBV4-3
TGCGCCAGCAGGGACAGGGGAAATAAACAGAATTCACCCCTCCACTTT
CASRDRGNKQNSPLHF
>TRBD1|TRBJ2-5|-|TRBV5-6
TGTGCCAGCAGCTTGGGCTGGACAGGGTACAATGAGCAGTACTTC
CASSLGWTGYNEQYF
>-|TRBJ1-5|-|TRBV28
TGTGCCAGCAAAGAGGGGGAGCGCAATCAGCCCCAGCATTTT
CASKEGERNQPQHF
>-|TRBJ2-5|-|TRBV6-2/TRBV6-3
TGTGCCACGTCCCCCCAAGAGACCCAGTTCTTT
CATSPQETQFF
>-|TRBJ2-3|few|TRBV5-4
TGTGCCAGCAGCGAACGACTAGCAGATACGCAGTATTTT
CASSERLADTQYF
>TRBD2|TRBJ2-5|-|TRBV27
TGTGCCAGCAGTTTATCCCTAGCGGGGCCTAAAGAGACCCAGTACTTC
CASSLSLAGPKETQYF
>TRBD2|TRBJ2-4|-|TRBV4-1
TGCGCCAGCAGCCATAGCGGGGGCGTAGCCAAAAACATTCAGTACTTC
CASSHSGGVAKNIQYF
>-|TRBJ2-7|-|TRBV6-6
TGTGCCAGCAGTTACTCGAAAAGCCTCGGGAACGAGCAGTACTTC
CASSYSKSLGNEQYF
>-|TRBJ2-5|-|TRBV6-2/TRBV6-3
TGTGCCGGCGTCACCTCGGACACTCAAGAGACCCAGTACTTC
CAGVTSDTQETQYF
>-|TRBJ1-4|-|TRBV12-3/TRBV12-4
TGTGCCAGCACCCAGGAGACTACTAATGAAAAACTGTTTTTT
CASTQETTNEKLFF
>TRBD2|TRBJ2-3|-|TRBV20-1
TGCAGTGCCACCGGGACTAGCGGGGGAGGAAGCACAGATACGCAGTATTTT
CSATGTSGGGSTDTQYF
>-|TRBJ2-2|-|TRBV12-3/TRBV12-4
TGTGCCAGCAGTCCACTCACCACCGGGGAGCTGTTTTTT
CASSPLTTGELFF
>-|TRBJ1-6|few|TRBV7-2
TGTGCCAGCAGCTTAGGTTTAGGGATGAGTTCACCCCTCCACTTT
CASSLGLGMSSPLHF
>-|TRBJ2-1|-|TRBV18
TGTGCCAGCTCCCCAGGGGGGGCTGGGTACAATGAGCAGTTCTTC
CASSPGGAGYNEQFF
>TRBD1|TRBJ2-4|-|TRBV12-3/TRBV12-4
TGTGCCAGCAGTTTACAGGGGGCGGGCATTCAGTACTTC
CASSLQGAGIQYF
>-|TRBJ1-4|-|TRBV29-1
TGCAGCGTTGGGGGACATAATGAAAAACTGTTTTTT
CSVGGHNEKLFF
>-|TRBJ2-7|-|TRBV4-3
TGCGCCAGCAGCCAAGAAGCTGACGGTGGATCCCACGAGCAGTACTTC
CASSQEADGGSHEQYF
>-|TRBJ2-6|few|TRBV4-1
TGCGCCAGCAGCCAGTGGGACTCGGGCTCTGGGGCCAACGTCCTGACTTTC
CASSQWDSGSGANVLTF
>-|TRBJ2-3|once|TRBV15
TGTGCCACCAGCAGAGAAGGACAGCTTCAGACTAGCACAGATACGCAGTATTTT
CATSREGQLQTSTDTQYF
>-|TRBJ1-1|-|TRBV4-3
TGCGCCAGCAGCCAAGATGGGCAGGTGCGGATCATGAACACTGAAGCTTTCTTT
CASSQDGQVRIMNTEAFF
>-|TRBJ1-4|-|TRBV15
TGTGCCACCAGCAGAGCCGGGACTTCGAATGAAAAACTGTTTTTT
CATSRAGTSNEKLFF